These 3 T cell receptor beta chains were all obtained from the same sample, sequenced in a study of blood T cells in healthy people across ages. PCR was performed a second time for 7 to 11 cycles using a sample-barcoded 5' primer and a J-beta primer mix. TCRdb fed the 5' RACE reads into MiXCR, producing one record per CDR3 protein. The sample includes 1.5 million to 1.9 million distinct CDR3 sequences, approximately 43% of them seen just once. The sample consisted of blood. The receptors were gathered from a woman aged 18-35 years in good health.

The CDR3 is CASSPIYKEQYF. The CDR3 DNA is TGTGCCAGCAGCCCAATTTACAAGGAGCAGTACTTC. The chain joins TRBV6-2 or TRBV6-3 to TRBJ2-5; D remains unclear. Trimming removed 6 bases at V and 11 bases at J, with 16 bases between. CDR1 and CDR2 from the germline V gene are MNHEY and SVGEGT. The CDR3 spans 12 residues.

The chain employs TRBV20-1 and TRBJ2-1, with 9 bases that match TRBD2. Looked up from germline, CDR1 is DFQATT and CDR2 is SNEGSKA (reference sequence). The CDR3 is 16 residues long. Unmatched junction bases numbered 13, after V lost 1 base and J lost 9 bases. The CDR3 sequence is CSARGGPGLAASEQFF. Here the CDR3 DNA reads TGCAGTGCTAGAGGTGGACCGGGACTAGCCGCAAGTGAGCAGTTCTTC.

This chain connects TRBV12-3 or TRBV12-4 to TRBJ1-1; D possibly corresponds to TRBD1 (5 bases). The length of the CDR3 is 14 residues. Trimming cost V 3 bases and J 4 bases, with 12 bases left between them. The CDR3 here is CASSFSGSSTEAFF. The CDR3 DNA is TGTGCCAGCAGTTTCTCAGGGTCGAGCACTGAAGCTTTCTTT.